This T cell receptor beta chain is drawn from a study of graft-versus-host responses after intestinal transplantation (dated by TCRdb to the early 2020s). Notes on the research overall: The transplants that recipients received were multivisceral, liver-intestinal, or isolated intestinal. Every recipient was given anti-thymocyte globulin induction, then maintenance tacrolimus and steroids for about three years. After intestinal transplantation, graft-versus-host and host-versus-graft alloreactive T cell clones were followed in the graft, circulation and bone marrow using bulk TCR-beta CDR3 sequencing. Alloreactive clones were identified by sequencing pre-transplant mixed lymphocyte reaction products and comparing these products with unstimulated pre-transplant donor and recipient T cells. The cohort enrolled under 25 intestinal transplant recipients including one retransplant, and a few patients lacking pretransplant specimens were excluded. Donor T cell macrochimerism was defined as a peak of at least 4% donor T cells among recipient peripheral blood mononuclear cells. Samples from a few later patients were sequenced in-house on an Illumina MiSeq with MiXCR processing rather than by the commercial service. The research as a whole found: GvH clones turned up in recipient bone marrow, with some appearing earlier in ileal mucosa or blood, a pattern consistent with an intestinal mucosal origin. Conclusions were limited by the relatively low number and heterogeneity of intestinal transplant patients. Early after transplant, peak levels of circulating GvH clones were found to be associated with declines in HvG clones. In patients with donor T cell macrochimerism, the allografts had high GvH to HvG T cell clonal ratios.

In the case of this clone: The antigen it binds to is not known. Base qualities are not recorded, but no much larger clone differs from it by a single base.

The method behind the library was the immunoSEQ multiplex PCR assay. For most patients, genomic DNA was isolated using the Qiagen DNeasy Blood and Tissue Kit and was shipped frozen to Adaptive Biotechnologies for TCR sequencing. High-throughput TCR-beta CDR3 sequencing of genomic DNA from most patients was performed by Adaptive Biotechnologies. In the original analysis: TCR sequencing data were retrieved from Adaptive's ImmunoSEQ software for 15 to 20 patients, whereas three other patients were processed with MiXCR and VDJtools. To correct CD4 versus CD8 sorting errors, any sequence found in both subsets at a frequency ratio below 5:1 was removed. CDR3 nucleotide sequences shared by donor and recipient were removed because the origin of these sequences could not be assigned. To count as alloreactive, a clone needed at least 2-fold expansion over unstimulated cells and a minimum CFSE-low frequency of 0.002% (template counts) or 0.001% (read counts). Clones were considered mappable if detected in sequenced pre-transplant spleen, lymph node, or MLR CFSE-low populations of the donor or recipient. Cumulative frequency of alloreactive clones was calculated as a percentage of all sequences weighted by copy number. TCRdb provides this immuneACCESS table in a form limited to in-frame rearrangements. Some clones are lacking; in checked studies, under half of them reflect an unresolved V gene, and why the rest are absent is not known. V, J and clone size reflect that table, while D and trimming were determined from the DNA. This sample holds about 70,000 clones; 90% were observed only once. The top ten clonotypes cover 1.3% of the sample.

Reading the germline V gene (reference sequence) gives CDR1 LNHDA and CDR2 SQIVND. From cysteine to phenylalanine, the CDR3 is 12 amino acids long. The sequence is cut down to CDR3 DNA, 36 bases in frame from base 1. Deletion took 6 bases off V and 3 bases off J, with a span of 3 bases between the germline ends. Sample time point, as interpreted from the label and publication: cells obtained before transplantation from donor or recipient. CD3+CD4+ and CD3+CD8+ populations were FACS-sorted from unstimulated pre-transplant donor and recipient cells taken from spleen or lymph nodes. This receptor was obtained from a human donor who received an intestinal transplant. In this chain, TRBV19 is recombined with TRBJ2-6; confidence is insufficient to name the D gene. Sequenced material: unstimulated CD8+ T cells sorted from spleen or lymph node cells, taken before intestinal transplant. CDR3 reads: CASRYGANVLTF. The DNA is TGTGCCAGTAGGTATGGGGCCAACGTCCTGACTTTC. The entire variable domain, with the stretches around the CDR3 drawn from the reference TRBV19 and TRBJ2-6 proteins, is DGGITQSPKYLFRKEGQNVTLSCEQNLNHDAMYWYRQDPGQGLRLIYYSQIVNDFQKGDIAEGYSVSREKKESFPLTVTSAQKNPTAFYLCASRYGANVLTFGAGSRLTVL.